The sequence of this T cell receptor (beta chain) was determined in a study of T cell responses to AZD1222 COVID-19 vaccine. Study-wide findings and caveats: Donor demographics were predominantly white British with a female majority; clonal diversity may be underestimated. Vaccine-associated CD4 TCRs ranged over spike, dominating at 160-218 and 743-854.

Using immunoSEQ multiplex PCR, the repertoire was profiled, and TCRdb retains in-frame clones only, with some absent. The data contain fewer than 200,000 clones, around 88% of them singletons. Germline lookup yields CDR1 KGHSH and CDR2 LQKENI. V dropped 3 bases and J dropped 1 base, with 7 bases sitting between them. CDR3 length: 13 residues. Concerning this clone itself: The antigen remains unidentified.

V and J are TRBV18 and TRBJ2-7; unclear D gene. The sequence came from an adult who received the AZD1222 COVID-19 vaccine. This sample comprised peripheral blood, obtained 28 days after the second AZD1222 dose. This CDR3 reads CASSPTMSYEQYF. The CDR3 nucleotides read TGTGCCAGCTCACCGACCATGTCCTACGAGCAGTACTTC.